This T cell receptor (beta chain) was captured in a study of blood T cell repertoires in COVID-19. Study at large: Specimens from acute and convalescent COVID-19 originated in the United States, Italy and Spain. T cells, B-cell-depleted T cells, or PBMCs supplied cDNA or gDNA.

The CDR3 totals 17 residues. Authors' methods: It was from reference gene primer amplification that nucleated cell counts were estimated. Using immunoSEQ multiplex PCR, the repertoire was profiled, and TCRdb retains in-frame clones only, with some absent. Clonal size and the V and J genes are those of that table, whereas D and trimming came from the DNA. The table has about 130,000 clones, around 89% seen once. The TCR sequence derives from a man aged 60 to 75 with active or convalescent COVID-19. The chain employs TRBV21-1 and TRBJ1-2; the D call TRBD1 from the table was never checked on the DNA. TRBV21-1 is assigned pseudogene status. The sequenced material came from peripheral blood. The CDR3 sequence is CASSKGGPGVANYGYTF. The CDR3 DNA sequence: TGTGCCAGCAGCAAAGGGGGGCCAGGAGTGGCTAACTATGGCTACACCTTC.